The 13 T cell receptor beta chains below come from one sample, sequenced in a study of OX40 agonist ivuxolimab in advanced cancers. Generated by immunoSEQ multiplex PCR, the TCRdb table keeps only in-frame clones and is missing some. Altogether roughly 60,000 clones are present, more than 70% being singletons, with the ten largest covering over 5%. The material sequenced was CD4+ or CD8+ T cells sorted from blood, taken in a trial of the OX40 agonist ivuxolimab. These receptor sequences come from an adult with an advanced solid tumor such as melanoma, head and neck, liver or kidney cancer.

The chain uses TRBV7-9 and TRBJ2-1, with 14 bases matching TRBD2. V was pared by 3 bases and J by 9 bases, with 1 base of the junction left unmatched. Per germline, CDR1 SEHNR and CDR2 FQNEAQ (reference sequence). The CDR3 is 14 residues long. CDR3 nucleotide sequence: TGTGCCAGCAGCTTCGGACTAGCGGGGGGTGAGCAGTTCTTC. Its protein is CASSFGLAGGEQFF.

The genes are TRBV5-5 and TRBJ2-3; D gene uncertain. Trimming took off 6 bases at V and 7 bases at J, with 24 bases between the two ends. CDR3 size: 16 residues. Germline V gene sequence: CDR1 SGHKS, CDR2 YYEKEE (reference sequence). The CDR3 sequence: CASTALGLRNGHTQYF. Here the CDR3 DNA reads TGTGCCAGCACTGCCCTCGGGTTACGTAATGGCCATACGCAGTATTTT.

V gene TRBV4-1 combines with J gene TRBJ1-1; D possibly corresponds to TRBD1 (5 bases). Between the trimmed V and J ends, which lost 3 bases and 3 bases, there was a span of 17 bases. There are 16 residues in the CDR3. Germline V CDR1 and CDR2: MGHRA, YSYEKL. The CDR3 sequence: CASSHQGAPRDTEAFF. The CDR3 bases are TGCGCCAGCAGCCACCAAGGGGCACCCCGGGACACTGAAGCTTTCTTT.

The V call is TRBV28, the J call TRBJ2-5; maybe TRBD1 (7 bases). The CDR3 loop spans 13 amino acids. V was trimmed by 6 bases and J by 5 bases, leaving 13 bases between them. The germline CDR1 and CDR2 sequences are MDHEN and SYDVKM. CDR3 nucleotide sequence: TGTGCCAGCAGGGAGGGGGCGAGGGAGACCCAGTACTTC. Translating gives CASREGARETQYF.

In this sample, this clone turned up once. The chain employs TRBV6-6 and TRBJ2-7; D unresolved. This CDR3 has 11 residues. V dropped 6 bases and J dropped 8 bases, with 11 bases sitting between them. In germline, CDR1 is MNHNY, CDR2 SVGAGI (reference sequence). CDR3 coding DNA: TGTGCCAGCAGGGACGTGGCCCAGCAGTACTTC. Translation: CASRDVAQQYF.

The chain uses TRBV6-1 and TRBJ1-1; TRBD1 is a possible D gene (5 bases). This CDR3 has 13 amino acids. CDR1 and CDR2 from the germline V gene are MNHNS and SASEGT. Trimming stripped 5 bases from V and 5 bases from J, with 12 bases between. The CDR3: CASSFYPGTEAFF. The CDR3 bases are TGTGCCAGCAGTTTTTACCCAGGGACTGAAGCTTTCTTT.

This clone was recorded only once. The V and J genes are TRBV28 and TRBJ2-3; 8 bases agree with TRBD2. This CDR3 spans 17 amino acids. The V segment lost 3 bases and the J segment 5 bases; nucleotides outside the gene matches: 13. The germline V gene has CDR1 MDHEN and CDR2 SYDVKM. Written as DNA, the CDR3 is TGTGCCAGCAGTTTGATTTCAGCGGGAGTTTCCGTAGATACGCAGTATTTT. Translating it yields CASSLISAGVSVDTQYF.

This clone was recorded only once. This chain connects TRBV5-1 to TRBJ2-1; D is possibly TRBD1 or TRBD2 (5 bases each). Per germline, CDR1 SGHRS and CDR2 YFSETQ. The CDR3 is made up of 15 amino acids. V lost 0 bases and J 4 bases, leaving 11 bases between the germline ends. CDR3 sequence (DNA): TGCGCCAGCAGCTTGGAAGGGGAGCGGTACAATGAGCAGTTCTTC. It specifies CASSLEGERYNEQFF.

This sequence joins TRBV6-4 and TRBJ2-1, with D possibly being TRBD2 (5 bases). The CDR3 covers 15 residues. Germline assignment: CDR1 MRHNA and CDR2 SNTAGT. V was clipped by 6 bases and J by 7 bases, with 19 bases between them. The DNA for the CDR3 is TGTGCCAGCAGGGCTCGGAGGAGGCGGGCTAATGAGCAGTTCTTC. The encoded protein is CASRARRRRANEQFF.

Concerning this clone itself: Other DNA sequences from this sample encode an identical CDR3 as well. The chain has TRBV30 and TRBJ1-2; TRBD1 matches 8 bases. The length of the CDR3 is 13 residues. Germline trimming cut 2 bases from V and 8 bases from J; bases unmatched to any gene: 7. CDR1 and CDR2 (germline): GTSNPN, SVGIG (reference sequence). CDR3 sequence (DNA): TGTGCCTGGAGTCGGGACAGGCCCTACGGCTACACCTTC. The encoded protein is CAWSRDRPYGYTF.

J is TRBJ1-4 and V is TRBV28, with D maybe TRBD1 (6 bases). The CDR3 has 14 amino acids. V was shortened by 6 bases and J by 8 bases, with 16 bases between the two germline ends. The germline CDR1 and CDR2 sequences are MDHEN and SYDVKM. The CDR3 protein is CASSSNRVGEKLFF. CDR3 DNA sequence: TGTGCCAGCAGCTCTAACAGGGTAGGGGAAAAACTGTTTTTT.

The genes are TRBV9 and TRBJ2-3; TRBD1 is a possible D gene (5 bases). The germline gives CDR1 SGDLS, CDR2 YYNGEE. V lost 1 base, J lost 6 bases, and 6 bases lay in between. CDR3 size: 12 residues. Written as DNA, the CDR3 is TGTGCCAGCAGCGTATCAGGGGATACGCAGTATTTT. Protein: CASSVSGDTQYF.

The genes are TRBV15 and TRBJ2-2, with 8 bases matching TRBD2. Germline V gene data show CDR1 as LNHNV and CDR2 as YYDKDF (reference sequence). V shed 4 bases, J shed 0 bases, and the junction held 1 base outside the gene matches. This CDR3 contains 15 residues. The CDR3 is CATSTGLANTGELFF. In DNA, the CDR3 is TGTGCCACCAGCACGGGACTAGCGAACACCGGGGAGCTGTTTTTT.